The 4 T cell receptor beta chains listed next were all sequenced from one sample in a study of T-cell memory formation after mild COVID-19 (dated by TCRdb to about 2021). Library method: 5' RACE. The instrument given in TCRdb is Illumina NovaSeq 6000. TCRdb itself trimmed the public reads at Q25 with fastp, ran MiXCR and retained productive beta chains. Rows are combined by CDR3 protein, so each entry shows the most common genes and DNA. The sample table contains over 450,000 distinct CDR3 sequences; only one count was recorded for roughly 21% of them. In total, the top ten clones hold roughly an eighth of the sample. Specimen: PBMCs or a T cell subset sorted from them (not recorded which). The receptors stem from an adult woman who had mild COVID-19 (a few samples of this study predate the infection). The sample titles of this study are shuffled in the database, so cell type and time point are left out; the donor was told from shared clones.

This clonotype was found a few times. This chain connects TRBV20-1 to TRBJ1-2; 9 nucleotides agree with TRBD1. Germline values: CDR1 DFQATT, CDR2 SNEGSKA (reference sequence). V shed 3 bases and J 0 bases; nucleotides not matched to a gene: 5. The CDR3 has 15 residues. For the CDR3, the DNA is TGCAGTGCTAGCACAGGGGGCAATACTAACTATGGCTACACCTTC. This translates into CSASTGGNTNYGYTF.

The table lists this clonotype with many counts. The chain uses TRBV4-3 and TRBJ2-7, with 10 bases that match TRBD2. J was trimmed by 9 bases and V by 0 bases; bases with no gene match: 11. The CDR3 spans 16 residues. CDR1 and CDR2 (germline): LGHNA, YSLEER. The CDR3 loop is CASSQESASGSRRQYF. CDR3 bases: TGCGCCAGCAGCCAAGAGTCGGCTAGCGGGAGCCGGCGGCAGTACTTC.

The chain is built from TRBV24-1 and TRBJ1-1; D is undetermined. V lost 7 bases, J lost 5 bases, and 7 bases lay in between. CDR1 and CDR2 (germline): KGHDR, SFDVKD. This CDR3 has 11 amino acids. The CDR3 is CATSRGTEAFF. CDR3 nucleotides: TGTGCCACCAGCCGGGGAACTGAAGCTTTCTTT.

This clonotype occurred once. The chain joins TRBV18 to TRBJ2-5, with D perhaps TRBD1 (5 bases). This CDR3 comprises 14 residues. The V gene's germline CDR1 is KGHSH and CDR2 LQKENI. The V gene lost 1 base and the J gene lost 0 bases, with 6 bases spanning the gap. The CDR3 DNA sequence: TGTGCCAGCTCACCACAGGGGAACCAAGAGACCCAGTACTTC. Its protein is CASSPQGNQETQYF.